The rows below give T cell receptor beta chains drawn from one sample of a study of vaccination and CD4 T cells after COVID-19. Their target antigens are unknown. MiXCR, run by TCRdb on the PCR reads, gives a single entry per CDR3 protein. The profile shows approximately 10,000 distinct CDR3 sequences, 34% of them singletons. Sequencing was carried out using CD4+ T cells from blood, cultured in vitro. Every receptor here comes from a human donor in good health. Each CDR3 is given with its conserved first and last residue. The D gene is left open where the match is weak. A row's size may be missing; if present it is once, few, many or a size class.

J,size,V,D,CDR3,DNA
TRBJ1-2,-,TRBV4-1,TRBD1,CASSQEQGARGYTF,TGCGCCAGCAGCCAAGAACAGGGGGCAAGGGGCTACACCTTC
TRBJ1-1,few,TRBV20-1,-,CSASLSGAEAFF,TGCAGTGCTAGCCTTTCGGGGGCCGAAGCTTTCTTT
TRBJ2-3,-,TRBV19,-,CASSTPPQGIRRSDTQYF,TGTGCCAGTAGTACCCCCCCTCAGGGGATAAGAAGATCAGATACGCAGTATTTT
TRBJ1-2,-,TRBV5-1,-,CASSLLTQDYGYTF,TGCGCCAGCAGCTTGCTCACACAGGACTATGGCTACACCTTC
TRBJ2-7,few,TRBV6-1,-,CASRSGHPYEQYF,TGTGCCAGCAGGTCGGGACACCCCTACGAGCAGTACTTC
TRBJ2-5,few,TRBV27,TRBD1,CASSWYGTGQETQYF,TGTGCCAGCAGTTGGTATGGGACAGGGCAAGAGACCCAGTACTTC
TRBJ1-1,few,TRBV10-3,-,CAISGEGGGEAFF,TGTGCCATCAGTGGGGAAGGAGGTGGTGAAGCTTTCTTT
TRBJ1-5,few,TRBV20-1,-,CSARDGGQPQHF,TGCAGTGCTAGGGACGGGGGTCAGCCCCAGCATTTT
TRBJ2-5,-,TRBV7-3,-,CASSLARGIQETQYF,TGTGCCAGCAGCTTAGCCAGGGGAATCCAAGAGACCCAGTACTTC
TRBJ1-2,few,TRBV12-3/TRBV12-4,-,CASSWKLSYGYTF,TGTGCCAGCAGTTGGAAGTTAAGCTATGGCTACACCTTC
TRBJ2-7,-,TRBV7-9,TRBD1,CASKGTVSIEQYF,TGTGCCAGCAAAGGGACAGTCTCCATCGAGCAGTACTTC
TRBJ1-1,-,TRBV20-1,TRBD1,CSARGLGQVSLGYTEAFF,TGCAGTGCTAGAGGCCTCGGACAGGTCTCGCTAGGATACACTGAAGCTTTCTTT